One sample yielded the 29 T cell receptor beta chains listed below, sequenced in a study of OX40 agonist ivuxolimab in advanced cancers. Clones were sequenced by immunoSEQ multiplex PCR, and TCRdb holds only the in-frame ones, with some missing. The profile covers more than 55,000 clones, with 85% to 90% appearing a single time and 6% to 7.5% taken by the ten largest. The source material was CD4+ or CD8+ T cells sorted from blood, sampled in a trial of the OX40 agonist ivuxolimab. These receptors were collected from an adult with an advanced solid tumor such as melanoma, head and neck, liver or kidney cancer.

V is TRBV9 and J is TRBJ1-2; the D is unclear. This CDR3 is 14 amino acids long. Trimming removed 0 bases from V and 10 bases from J, with 16 bases in between. CDR1 is SGDLS and CDR2 is YYNGEE in the germline V gene. The chain's CDR3 is CASSVGGSGEPYTF. The CDR3 DNA sequence: TGTGCCAGCAGCGTAGGGGGAAGCGGCGAACCCTACACCTTC.

This chain links TRBV2 with TRBJ2-2; 11 bases match TRBD1. This CDR3 contains 15 residues. The V and J ends lost 3 bases and 6 bases, in that order; junction bases with no gene match: 3. Germline V gene lookup returns CDR1 SNHLY and CDR2 FYNNEI. The CDR3: CASSEGQGGPGELFF. Here the CDR3 DNA reads TGTGCCAGCAGTGAGGGACAGGGGGGCCCCGGGGAGCTGTTTTTT. Combining the CDR3 with reference TRBV2 and TRBJ2-2 gives the whole variable domain EPEVTQTPSHQVTQMGQEVILRCVPISNHLYFYWYRQILGQKVEFLVSFYNNEISEKSEIFDDQFSVERPDGSNFTLKIRSTKLEDSAMYFCASSEGQGGPGELFFGEGSRLTVL.

This CDR3 is CASSPMNSGEAFF. CDR3 nucleotides: TGTGCCAGCAGTCCAATGAATTCGGGTGAAGCTTTCTTT. V and J are TRBV2 and TRBJ1-1; D is unresolved. Germline V CDR1 and CDR2: SNHLY, FYNNEI. Trimming took off 5 bases at V and 7 bases at J, with 14 bases between the two ends. The CDR3 runs 13 residues.

This clone was detected only a few times. The genes are TRBV18 and TRBJ1-2; D is perhaps TRBD1 (5 bases). V dropped 2 bases and J dropped 3 bases, with 13 bases sitting between them. CDR1 and CDR2 from the germline V gene are KGHSH and LQKENI. This CDR3 region has 15 residues. CDR3 coding DNA: TGTGCCAGCTCACCAGGGGCAGGCGCCGACTATGGCTACACCTTC. It specifies CASSPGAGADYGYTF.

This chain links TRBV18 with TRBJ1-5, with D unresolved. The CDR3 is 13 residues long. Trimming left V 5 bases short and J 4 bases short, with 9 bases between. The V gene's germline CDR1 is KGHSH and CDR2 LQKENI. The CDR3 region has the DNA TGTGCCAGCTCAGGAGGGTGGAATCAGCCCCAGCATTTT. Its protein product is CASSGGWNQPQHF.

The rearrangement uses TRBV7-2 and TRBJ2-7, with D perhaps TRBD2 (6 bases). Per germline, CDR1 SGHTA and CDR2 FQGNSA. The V gene lost 3 bases and the J gene lost 3 bases, with 15 bases spanning the gap. The CDR3 is 15 residues long. CDR3 sequence reads: CASSFLGLEGYEQYF. In nucleotides, the CDR3 is TGTGCCAGCAGCTTCCTGGGACTCGAGGGCTACGAGCAGTACTTC.

This clone has a single count. This chain uses TRBV4-1 with TRBJ2-1; TRBD2 agrees at 10 bases. This CDR3 has 19 amino acids. Germline trimming cut 0 bases from V and 0 bases from J; bases unmatched to any gene: 8. Per germline, CDR1 MGHRA and CDR2 YSYEKL. The CDR3 sequence: CASSQERAGGFSSYNEQFF. CDR3 DNA sequence: TGCGCCAGCAGCCAAGAGCGAGCGGGGGGGTTTAGCTCCTACAATGAGCAGTTCTTC.

The chain carries TRBV7-9 and TRBJ2-7; D might be TRBD1 (5 bases). Trimming removed 1 base at V and 5 bases at J, with 15 bases between. Looked up from germline, CDR1 is SEHNR and CDR2 is FQNEAQ (reference sequence). The CDR3 length is 15 residues. The CDR3 is CASSLVSGYSDEQYF. CDR3 DNA: TGTGCCAGCAGCTTAGTATCAGGGTACAGTGACGAGCAGTACTTC.

The chain carries TRBV5-1 and TRBJ2-1; 11 bases align to TRBD2. The germline V gene encodes CDR1 SGHRS and CDR2 YFSETQ. The ends lost 4 bases at V and 1 base at J; junction bases unmatched: 16. This CDR3 spans 20 amino acids. CDR3 region: CASSLGVSGRARGSYNEQFF. For the CDR3, the DNA is TGCGCCAGCAGCCTTGGGGTTAGCGGGAGGGCGAGGGGGTCCTACAATGAGCAGTTCTTC.

V usage is TRBV2 and J usage is TRBJ2-2; D gene ambiguous. There are 13 residues in the CDR3. V lost 6 bases, J lost 4 bases, and 9 bases lay in between. The germline V gene has CDR1 SNHLY and CDR2 FYNNEI. DNA of the CDR3: TGTGCCAGCAGCCGCAGCTTCACCGGGGAGCTGTTTTTT. Protein product: CASSRSFTGELFF.

V and J are TRBV9 and TRBJ2-7; possibly TRBD2 for D (6 bases). With 4 bases removed from V and 2 bases from J, the gap between germline ends came to 22 bases. The germline V gene has CDR1 SGDLS and CDR2 YYNGEE. This CDR3 contains 17 residues. The chain's CDR3 is CASSPHQGLLGTYEQYF. The CDR3 region has the DNA TGTGCCAGCAGCCCCCATCAGGGACTCCTCGGTACCTACGAGCAGTACTTC. The whole variable domain, filled in from reference TRBV9 and TRBJ2-7, reads DSGVTQTPKHLITATGQRVTLRCSPRSGDLSVYWYQQSLDQGLQFLIQYYNGEERAKGNILERFSAQQFPDLHSELNLSSLELGDSALYFCASSPHQGLLGTYEQYFGPGTRLTVT.

This clone occurred a few times. The chain employs TRBV4-1 and TRBJ2-7, with D perhaps matching TRBD1 (5 bases). This CDR3 is built from 15 residues. Deletions cut 1 base from V and 2 bases from J, with 12 bases between. The germline V gene has CDR1 MGHRA and CDR2 YSYEKL. The CDR3 protein is CASSQGTGGTYEQYF. CDR3 coding DNA: TGCGCCAGCAGCCAAGGCACAGGCGGTACCTACGAGCAGTACTTC.

The rearrangement joins TRBV6-6 to TRBJ1-5; D is undetermined. Deletions cut 6 bases from V and 11 bases from J, with 11 bases between. The germline CDR1 and CDR2 sequences are MNHNY and SVGAGI (reference sequence). CDR3 length equals 11 residues. The CDR3 DNA sequence: TGTGCCAGCAGCCTCTCCTTGACCCAGCATTTT. Translated, it gives CASSLSLTQHF.

This clone was counted once. This rearrangement joins TRBV9 to TRBJ1-3; possibly TRBD1 for D (6 bases). V was cut by 0 bases and J by 7 bases, with 17 bases left in between. This CDR3 contains 16 residues. CDR1 SGDLS and CDR2 YYNGEE come from the germline V gene. CDR3 in amino acids: CASSVAEDRSWNTIYF. The CDR3, as DNA: TGTGCCAGCAGCGTAGCTGAGGACAGAAGTTGGAACACCATATATTTT.

The CDR3 sequence: CASSQNDRGRSTEAFF. The CDR3 DNA reads as TGCGCCAGCAGTCAAAATGACAGGGGGCGAAGTACTGAAGCTTTCTTT. V gene TRBV23-1 combines with J gene TRBJ1-1; 10 bases match TRBD1. TRBV23-1 is designated an ORF whose function remains uncertain. This CDR3 region has 16 residues. The J segment lost 5 bases and the V segment lost 2 bases, leaving 8 bases of the junction unmatched.

The rearrangement uses TRBV5-1 and TRBJ1-4; D is perhaps TRBD1 (6 bases). Trimming shortened V by 4 bases and J by 6 bases, and 13 bases separated the two germline ends. The CDR3 covers 14 residues. Per the germline V gene, CDR1 is SGHRS and CDR2 is YFSETQ. In DNA, the CDR3 is TGCGCCAGCAGCGATCCACAGGGATATGAAAAACTGTTTTTT. Encoded protein: CASSDPQGYEKLFF.

This clone was counted a few times. This chain links TRBV23-1 with TRBJ1-6, with no clear D. TRBV23-1 is an open reading frame whose function is uncertain. With 4 bases removed from V and 8 bases from J, the gap between germline ends came to 9 bases. The CDR3 has 13 residues. As DNA, the CDR3 is TGCGCCAGCAGTCTAGTGGAGGATTCACCCCTCCACTTT. This encodes CASSLVEDSPLHF.

The rearrangement links TRBV27 to TRBJ2-5, with 8 bases aligning to TRBD1. There are 13 residues in the CDR3. Germline V gives CDR1 MNHEY, CDR2 SMNVEV (reference sequence). V was pared by 5 bases and J by 5 bases, with 4 bases of the junction left unmatched. The CDR3, as DNA: TGTGCCAGCAGTCCCCAGGGGGCGGAGACCCAGTACTTC. Translated: CASSPQGAETQYF.

The chain employs TRBV28 and TRBJ1-5, with D unclear. V was cut by 5 bases and J by 0 bases, with 14 bases left in between. The CDR3 runs to 16 residues. Germline V gene data show CDR1 as MDHEN and CDR2 as SYDVKM. The CDR3 sequence: CASSPDSRNSNQPQHF. The CDR3 region has the DNA TGTGCCAGCAGTCCGGATAGCAGAAATAGCAATCAGCCCCAGCATTTT.

The rearrangement links TRBV6-6 to TRBJ2-7; 7 positions match TRBD1. Germline V gene sequence: CDR1 MNHNY, CDR2 SVGAGI (reference sequence). The V segment lost 6 bases and the J segment 0 bases; nucleotides outside the gene matches: 8. The CDR3 runs to 15 residues. The CDR3 coding sequence is TGTGCCAGCAGACGTCCGGGACAGAGCTCCTACGAGCAGTACTTC. Encoded protein: CASRRPGQSSYEQYF.

The genes are TRBV7-9 and TRBJ2-7; D may correspond to TRBD1 or TRBD2 (6 bases each). The V end lost 0 bases, the J end lost 2 bases, and 14 bases lay between the germline ends. CDR1 and CDR2 from the germline V gene are SEHNR and FQNEAQ (reference sequence). This CDR3 is 16 amino acids long. CDR3 in amino acids: CASSLAGGPVPYEQYF. CDR3 nucleotides: TGTGCCAGCAGCTTAGCCGGGGGCCCCGTCCCCTACGAGCAGTACTTC.

This chain uses TRBV15 with TRBJ2-7; 7 bases are shared with TRBD2. Germline values: CDR1 LNHNV, CDR2 YYDKDF (reference sequence). This CDR3 spans 13 amino acids. V was pared by 5 bases and J by 4 bases, with 5 bases of the junction left unmatched. The chain's CDR3 is CATSVRAGYEQYF. The CDR3 DNA is TGTGCCACCAGCGTCCGAGCGGGGTACGAGCAGTACTTC.

This chain joins TRBV15 and TRBJ2-3; no clear D. CDR3 length equals 17 residues. Looked up from germline, CDR1 is LNHNV and CDR2 is YYDKDF (reference sequence). V shed 6 bases and J shed 1 base, with 20 bases lying between them. The CDR3 is CATSLTLAGRRTDTQYF. The DNA of the CDR3 is TGTGCCACCAGTCTTACCCTCGCAGGTAGGCGCACAGATACGCAGTATTTT.

The chain is built from TRBV7-8 and TRBJ1-5; D gene ambiguous. The CDR3 sequence is 15 residues long. Germline V lookup: CDR1 SGHVS, CDR2 FQNEAQ. Trimming left V 1 base short and J 0 bases short, with 7 bases between. This chain's CDR3 is CASSLGDYSNQPQHF. CDR3 nucleotide sequence: TGTGCCAGCAGCTTAGGAGACTATAGCAATCAGCCCCAGCATTTT.

V and J are TRBV7-8 and TRBJ2-5, with a weak D call TRBD2 (7 bases). Trimming left V 5 bases short and J 4 bases short, with 14 bases between. In germline, CDR1 is SGHVS, CDR2 FQNEAQ. This CDR3 has 14 residues. The CDR3 here is CASSIQAGAETQYF. The CDR3 bases are TGTGCCAGCAGCATACAGGCGGGGGCAGAGACCCAGTACTTC.

The chain recombines TRBV28 with TRBJ2-7; 8 nucleotides agree with TRBD1. Germline trimming cut 5 bases from V and 2 bases from J; bases unmatched to any gene: 11. The CDR3 has 16 residues. Per germline, CDR1 MDHEN and CDR2 SYDVKM. The CDR3 DNA reads TGTGCCAGCAGTAAACCCCCCGGACAGGGCACCTACGAGCAGTACTTC. Translating it yields CASSKPPGQGTYEQYF. The complete variable domain, with remaining parts taken from reference TRBV28 and TRBJ2-7, reads DVKVTQSSRYLVKRTGEKVFLECVQDMDHENMFWYRQDPGLGLRLIYFSYDVKMKEKGDIPEGYSVSREKKERFSLILESASTNQTSMYLCASSKPPGQGTYEQYFGPGTRLTVT.

The rearrangement joins TRBV9 to TRBJ2-2; D unclear. Between the trimmed V and J ends, which lost 2 bases and 0 bases, there was a span of 8 bases. The CDR3 runs to 15 residues. Germline V gene lookup returns CDR1 SGDLS and CDR2 YYNGEE. In DNA form, the CDR3 reads TGTGCCAGCAGCGTTTGGGCGTCGAACACCGGGGAGCTGTTTTTT. This codes for CASSVWASNTGELFF.

V and J are TRBV29-1 and TRBJ1-1, with 9 bases aligning to TRBD1. There are 17 residues in the CDR3. V lost 4 bases to trimming and J lost 0 bases; unmatched junction nucleotides: 12. Germline V gene lookup returns CDR1 SQVTM and CDR2 ANQGSEA. In DNA, the CDR3 is TGCAGCGTTGCCGGGACCTGGACAGGGGACATGAACACTGAAGCTTTCTTT. Amino acids: CSVAGTWTGDMNTEAFF.

The chain carries TRBV7-2 and TRBJ2-1, with D hard to call. V lost 5 bases and J 4 bases, leaving 9 bases between the germline ends. The germline gives CDR1 SGHTA, CDR2 FQGNSA. The CDR3 has 13 residues. Here the CDR3 DNA reads TGTGCCAGCAGCCCCCATATTTACAATGAGCAGTTCTTC. It codes for CASSPHIYNEQFF.